Each of the 18 T cell receptor beta chains below was sequenced from the same sample in a study of CXCR3-negative and CXCR3-positive naive CD8 T cells. No antigen has been identified for these receptors. It was by 5' RACE with UMI labels that the TRB cDNA libraries were prepared. Reprocessing the 5' RACE reads, TCRdb reports a single entry for every CDR3 protein and omits DNA. The data show around 65,000 distinct CDR3 sequences, and the top ten clones hold under 0.8%. Notes on the study in general: CXCR3-negative naive cells had less hydrophobic TRB CDR3s than did CXCR3-positive naive cells.

Sequenced material: naive CXCR3+ CD8+ T cells from blood. Subset described: CD45RO-CCR7+CD27+CD95- naive CD8+ T cells expressing CXCR3 (TNR3+). The receptors were sampled from a human donor in good health. Some clones in this sample may be carry-over from other donors' samples.

V gene TRBV4-3 combines with J gene TRBJ2-4; TCRdb gives TRBD2 as the D gene, but with no DNA this cannot be confirmed. CDR1 is LGHNA and CDR2 is YSLEER in the germline V gene. The CDR3 is 18 residues long. The CDR3 reads CASSRTLTSELAKNIQYF.

This chain joins TRBV4-1 and TRBJ2-3; TCRdb returns TRBD2, unconfirmable since there is no DNA. The CDR3 loop spans 16 amino acids. The germline V gene has CDR1 MGHRA and CDR2 YSYEKL. CDR3 sequence: CASSQMGGGSTDTQYF.

The chain is built from TRBV3-1 and TRBJ2-1. Germline values: CDR1 LGHDT, CDR2 YNNKEL (reference sequence). The CDR3 sequence is 15 residues long. This CDR3 reads CASSQDSSELNEQFF.

This chain uses TRBV7-9 with TRBJ2-1; TCRdb's D gene call, TRBD2, goes unchecked for lack of DNA. The CDR3 loop spans 19 amino acids. Germline CDR1 and CDR2: SEHNR and FQNEAQ (reference sequence). CDR3 loop: CASSTPVHLRGPVENEQFF.

The chain employs TRBV5-1 and TRBJ2-7; the TCRdb D gene call, TRBD1, has no DNA to confirm it. The CDR3 spans 14 residues. The germline gives CDR1 SGHRS, CDR2 YFSETQ. CDR3: CASSAGLGRDEQYF.

The chain carries TRBV19 and TRBJ2-1; the TCRdb D gene call, TRBD1, has no DNA to confirm it. Germline loops: CDR1 LNHDA, CDR2 SQIVND (reference sequence). The CDR3 is 15 residues long. CDR3: CASQPGVLMGNEQFF.

CDR3 residues: CVSSVGVSEQYF. The rearrangement uses TRBV19 and TRBJ2-7. Germline-derived CDR1 and CDR2 are LNHDA and SQIVND (reference sequence). The CDR3 is 12 amino acids.

This sequence joins TRBV10-3 and TRBJ2-3; the D gene TCRdb calls, TRBD1, cannot be checked with no DNA. The CDR3 runs to 16 residues. Germline V CDR1 and CDR2: ENHRY, SYGVKD. This chain's CDR3 is CAISESDRGSTDTQYF.

The chain recombines TRBV27 with TRBJ2-3. The germline V gene encodes CDR1 MNHEY and CDR2 SMNVEV (reference sequence). This CDR3 has 14 residues. The CDR3 loop reads CASMSFLTTDTQYF.

The chain has TRBV7-2 and TRBJ2-1; TCRdb picks TRBD1, but there is no DNA to check that call. There are 16 residues in the CDR3. Germline V gene lookup returns CDR1 SGHTA and CDR2 FQGNSA. CDR3 protein: CASSLERAGGGAKQFF.

This chain links TRBV6-2 or TRBV6-3 with TRBJ2-7; TCRdb lists TRBD1, though no DNA is available to test this call. Germline V CDR1 and CDR2: MNHEY, SVGEGT. The CDR3 consists of 14 residues. The CDR3: CASGPGQGAGEQYF.

The chain carries TRBV4-1 and TRBJ1-1. The CDR3 length is 15 residues. Germline CDR1 MGHRA, CDR2 YSYEKL. CDR3 in amino acids: CASSLRVGENTEAFF.

The chain recombines TRBV7-9 with TRBJ2-2; there is no DNA to check the TCRdb D call of TRBD2. This CDR3 has 17 amino acids. Germline V lookup: CDR1 SEHNR, CDR2 FQNEAQ (reference sequence). The CDR3: CASSSKAGGANTGELFF. The full variable domain, with the rest looked up from reference TRBV7-9 and TRBJ2-2, is DTGVSQNPRHKITKRGQNVTFRCDPISEHNRLYWYRQTLGQGPEFLTYFQNEAQLEKSRLLSDRFSAERPKGSFSTLEIQRTEQGDSAMYLCASSSKAGGANTGELFFGEGSRLTVL.

The rearrangement joins TRBV10-2 to TRBJ2-5; TCRdb designates TRBD1, a call that cannot be tested without DNA. This CDR3 is 14 amino acids long. From germline, CDR1 is WSHSY and CDR2 SAAADI. The CDR3 spells CASSDLGPQETQYF.

The chain employs TRBV5-1 and TRBJ1-2. Germline V CDR1 and CDR2: SGHRS, YFSETQ. CDR3 size: 13 residues. The CDR3 is CASSFSTDEGYTF. Filled out from reference TRBV5-1 and TRBJ1-2, the complete variable domain reads KAGVTQTPRYLIKTRGQQVTLSCSPISGHRSVSWYQQTPGQGLQFLFEYFSETQRNKGNFPGRFSGRQFSNSRSEMNVSTLELGDSALYLCASSFSTDEGYTFGSGTRLTVV.

This sequence joins TRBV7-9 and TRBJ2-1; TCRdb calls TRBD1, which cannot be checked without DNA. Looked up from germline, CDR1 is SEHNR and CDR2 is FQNEAQ (reference sequence). CDR3 length: 15 amino acids. CDR3 residues: CASSPWDTKHNEQFF.

The CDR3 is CASSHLWGGNTEAFF. This chain connects TRBV5-5 to TRBJ1-1; with no DNA, the TCRdb D assignment of TRBD1 cannot be verified. The CDR3 has 15 amino acids. The germline gives CDR1 SGHKS, CDR2 YYEKEE (reference sequence).

V is TRBV6-2 or TRBV6-3 and J is TRBJ2-5; there is no DNA to check the TCRdb D call of TRBD1. Germline CDR1 and CDR2: MNHEY and SVGEGT. The length of the CDR3 is 13 residues. The CDR3 spells CASKDRGKETQYF.